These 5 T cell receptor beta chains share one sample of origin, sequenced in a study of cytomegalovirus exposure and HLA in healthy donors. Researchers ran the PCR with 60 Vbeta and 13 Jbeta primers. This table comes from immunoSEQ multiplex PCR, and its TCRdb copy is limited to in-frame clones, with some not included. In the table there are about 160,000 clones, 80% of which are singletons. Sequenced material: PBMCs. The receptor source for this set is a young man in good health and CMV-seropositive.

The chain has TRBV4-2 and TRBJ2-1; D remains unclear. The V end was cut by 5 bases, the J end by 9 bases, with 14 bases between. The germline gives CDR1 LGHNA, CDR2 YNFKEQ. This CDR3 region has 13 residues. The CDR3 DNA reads TGTGCCAGCAGCTTTTCAAAAACAAGTGAGCAGTTCTTC. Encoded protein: CASSFSKTSEQFF.

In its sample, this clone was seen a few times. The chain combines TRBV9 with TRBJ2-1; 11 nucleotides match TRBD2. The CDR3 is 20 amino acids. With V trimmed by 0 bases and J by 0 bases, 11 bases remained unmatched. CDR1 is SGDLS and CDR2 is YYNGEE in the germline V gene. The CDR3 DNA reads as TGTGCCAGCAGCGTAGTCGTAGCTAGCGGGAGGTCCTCCTCCTACAATGAGCAGTTCTTC. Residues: CASSVVVASGRSSSYNEQFF.

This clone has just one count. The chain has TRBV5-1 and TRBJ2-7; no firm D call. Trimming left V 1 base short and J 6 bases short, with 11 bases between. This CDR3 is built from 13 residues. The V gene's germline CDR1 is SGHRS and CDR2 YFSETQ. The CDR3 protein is CASSLTRLSEQYF. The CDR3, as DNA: TGCGCCAGCAGCTTGACACGTTTATCCGAGCAGTACTTC. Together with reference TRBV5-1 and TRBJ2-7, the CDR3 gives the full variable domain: KAGVTQTPRYLIKTRGQQVTLSCSPISGHRSVSWYQQTPGQGLQFLFEYFSETQRNKGNFPGRFSGRQFSNSRSEMNVSTLELGDSALYLCASSLTRLSEQYFGPGTRLTVT.

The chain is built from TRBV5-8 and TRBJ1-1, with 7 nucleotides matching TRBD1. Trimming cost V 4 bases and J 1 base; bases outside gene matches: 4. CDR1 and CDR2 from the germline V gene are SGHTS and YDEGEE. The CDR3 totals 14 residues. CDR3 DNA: TGTGCCAGCAGCCGGGACAGTTGGAACACTGAAGCTTTCTTT. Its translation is CASSRDSWNTEAFF.

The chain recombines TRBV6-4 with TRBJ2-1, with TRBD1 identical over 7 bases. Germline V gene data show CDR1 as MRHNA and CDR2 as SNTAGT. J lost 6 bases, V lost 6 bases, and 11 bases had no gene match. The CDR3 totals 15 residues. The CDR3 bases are TGTGCCAGCAGCCCGACAGGGCACGGAGCCAATGAGCAGTTCTTC. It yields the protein CASSPTGHGANEQFF.